The source of this T cell receptor beta chain is a study of cytomegalovirus exposure and HLA in healthy donors. Overall study: Earlier work reported approximately 110 million unique TCR beta sequences from 150 million to 200 million T cells. Counted in an early data release were roughly 87 million unique TCRs from HLA-typed donors. Study outcomes and limitations: Excluded were some V segments that proved indistinguishable, including TRBV6-2 and TRBV6-3.

Amplification used 60 Vbeta primers and 13 Jbeta primers. Method: immunoSEQ multiplex PCR; TCRdb's copy keeps in-frame clones and lacks some. This sample carries around 150,000 clones, 66% of them seen once, and the ten largest clones take around 1.6%. Of note for this clone: Antigen: not known.

The germline CDR1 and CDR2 sequences are LNHDA and SQIVND (reference sequence). V lost 10 bases and J lost 7; bases outside the gene matches: 12. This CDR3 is built from 15 residues. V gene TRBV19 combines with J gene TRBJ2-1, with TRBD2 matching over 11 bases. The sample comprised PBMCs. The source of this sequence is a human donor in good health. The CDR3 region is CATRELAGVGNEQFF. CDR3 nucleotides: TGTGCCACCCGCGAACTAGCGGGAGTGGGGAATGAGCAGTTCTTC.